This TCR beta chain was retrieved from a study of lymphopenia after photon versus proton radiotherapy (dated by TCRdb to about 2019). Notes on the research overall: Photon and proton radiation therapy were compared by the study for their immunological effects in patients with gastrointestinal tumors who developed high-grade lymphopenia. The roughly 21 patients in the cohort had gastrointestinal tumors, were treated with either photon or proton therapy, and subsequently developed lymphopenia. The study was designed to characterize how the impact on the immune system differs between the two radiation modalities. What the research found in general, with its limitations: The authors looked at the survival association only in patients who died, and they framed better survival with proton therapy as a possibility rather than a demonstrated result. During treatment, patients who received proton therapy stayed relatively stable, whereas patients who received photon therapy lost naive T cells and TCR diversity and gained effector/memory populations. Among patients across the cohort who died, overall survival time showed an inverse correlation with a larger post-nadir drop in TCR diversity. Once the lymphocyte count had reached its nadir, the repertoires of photon-treated patients showed oligoclonal expansion, particularly of CD8+ Temra cells, and this expansion drove the decline in diversity.

The germline V gene (reference sequence) provides CDR1 MNHNY and CDR2 SVGAGI. V sheds 0 bases and J sheds 7 bases, leaving 9 bases between their ends. From its cysteine to its phenylalanine, the CDR3 spans 14 amino acids. Just the 42-base CDR3 DNA is kept, in frame starting at base 1. The library came from the immunoSEQ multiplex PCR assay. Alongside multiparametric flow cytometry, deep sequencing of rearranged TCR beta loci was used to profile the T cell repertoires. The table was pulled from immuneACCESS by TCRdb, which kept in-frame rearrangements only. Such tables lose some clones; where checked, under half of the loss comes from unresolved V genes, and the rest has no known cause. Counted in this sample were about 25,000 clones; 87% of them appeared once. The leading ten clones occupy around 20% of the sample. On this clone itself: The antigen this receptor binds is unknown. Base qualities are missing; no much larger clone stands one base away.

The chain uses TRBV6-6 and TRBJ1-4; the D gene is possibly TRBD1, with 6 bases matching. Sequencing was performed on peripheral blood, taken from a patient treated with photon-based radiotherapy. This receptor was identified in a man aged 45-65 years with gastric cancer. CDR3 protein: CASSYSRGSEKLFF. The DNA sequence is TGTGCCAGCAGTTACTCGAGGGGGAGTGAAAAACTGTTTTTT.